Shown below are 5 T cell receptor beta chains from a single sample sequenced in a study of post-analysis software for immune sequencing data. General study points: Five TRBV segments, including TRBV5-6, TRBV5-1 and TRBV20-1, were more frequent in patients than controls.

These receptors have no known antigen. Sequencing libraries made from TCR beta cDNA carried unique molecular identifiers. TCRdb analysed the PCR reads with MiXCR anew, one entry per CDR3 protein. The table includes approximately 730,000 distinct CDR3 sequences, 25% to 30% detected once. The sequencing input was blood. The receptors come from a girl aged 5 to 17 with multiple sclerosis.

This clonotype appeared a few times. The chain recombines TRBV19 with TRBJ2-1; 8 positions match TRBD1. Germline CDR1 reads LNHDA; CDR2 reads SQIVND (reference sequence). The CDR3 runs to 15 residues. Germline trimming cut 8 bases from V and 6 bases from J; bases unmatched to any gene: 12. The CDR3 bases are TGTGCCAGTGGCACCGGGACAGGACCCCTCAATGAGCAGTTCTTC. Amino acids: CASGTGTGPLNEQFF.

There are a few counts of this clonotype. The V gene is TRBV20-1, the J gene TRBJ2-7; tentative D call: TRBD2 (6 bases). V was shortened by 4 bases and J by 2 bases, with 12 bases between the two germline ends. The CDR3 has 13 residues. CDR1 and CDR2 from the germline V gene are DFQATT and SNEGSKA (reference sequence). DNA for the CDR3: TGCAGTGCTACGGTTGGAGGGACCTACGAGCAGTACTTC. It yields the protein CSATVGGTYEQYF.

The V gene is TRBV12-3 or TRBV12-4, the J gene TRBJ2-3; D is perhaps TRBD2 (6 bases). V was clipped by 5 bases and J by 0 bases, with 24 bases between them. This CDR3 contains 19 residues. The CDR3 loop reads CASSGRFGTSLRSTDTQYF. The CDR3, as DNA: TGTGCCAGCAGTGGAAGGTTCGGGACTTCCCTCCGTAGCACAGATACGCAGTATTTT.

Note on this clonotype: It is likely a read error, because the conserved phenylalanine at the end of the CDR3 is missing. The genes are TRBV28 and TRBJ2-5; the D gene is possibly TRBD1 (6 bases). There are 14 residues in the CDR3. Germline values: CDR1 MDHEN, CDR2 SYDVKM. Trimming shortened V by 8 bases and J by 4 bases, and 17 bases separated the two germline ends. In DNA form, the CDR3 reads TGTGCCAGCCGCCCCCCCCAGGGGACAGAGACCCAGTACTCC. Encoded protein: CASRPPQGTETQYS.

CDR3 DNA: TGCAGCGTTGGTTTCGTGGGGGTGGAGACCCAGTACTTC. Translation: CSVGFVGVETQYF. The chain recombines TRBV29-1 with TRBJ2-5, with D perhaps TRBD1 or TRBD2 (5 bases each). The length of the CDR3 is 13 residues. CDR1 is SQVTM and CDR2 is ANQGSEA in the germline V gene. V was trimmed by 4 bases and J by 5 bases, leaving 14 bases between them. Combining the CDR3 with reference TRBV29-1 and TRBJ2-5 gives the whole variable domain SAVISQKPSRDICQRGTSLTIQCQVDSQVTMMFWYRQQPGQSLTLIATANQGSEATYESGFVIDKFPISRPNLTFSTLTVSNMSPEDSSIYLCSVGFVGVETQYFGPGTRLLVL.